The 3 T cell receptor beta chains presented below share a single source sample, sequenced in a study of CD8 T cells in Susac syndrome. It was with random hexamers that roughly 0.5 to 1 ug RNA was reverse transcribed. From the immunoSEQ multiplex PCR reads, TCRdb called clonotypes with MiXCR, one entry per CDR3 protein. The table records fewer than 200,000 distinct CDR3 sequences, 91% of them present only once. The sequenced sample was CD4+ T cells from PBMCs. Receptor source: a human donor with Susac syndrome.

The chain has TRBV7-9 and TRBJ1-5, with a possible D match to TRBD1 (5 bases). In germline, CDR1 is SEHNR, CDR2 FQNEAQ (reference sequence). The CDR3 runs to 13 residues. V shed 2 bases and J shed 5 bases, with 7 bases lying between them. CDR3 loop: CASSLRDHQPQHF. The CDR3 nucleotides are TGTGCCAGCAGCTTAAGGGACCATCAGCCCCAGCATTTT. The full variable domain, with the rest looked up from reference TRBV7-9 and TRBJ1-5, is DTGVSQNPRHKITKRGQNVTFRCDPISEHNRLYWYRQTLGQGPEFLTYFQNEAQLEKSRLLSDRFSAERPKGSFSTLEIQRTEQGDSAMYLCASSLRDHQPQHFGDGTRLSIL.

In its sample, this clonotype was seen once. The chain carries TRBV6-5 and TRBJ2-1; 12 positions match TRBD2. CDR3 length: 16 residues. Losses at the gene ends were 4 bases for V and 10 bases for J; bases not matched to a gene: 11. The germline gives CDR1 MNHEY, CDR2 SVGAGI. The CDR3 loop is CASSSLAGGRPGEQFF. For the CDR3, the DNA is TGTGCCAGCAGTTCCCTAGCGGGGGGGCGTCCAGGGGAGCAGTTCTTC.

The chain joins TRBV24-1 to TRBJ2-5; TRBD1 is a possible D gene (6 bases). This CDR3 has 13 amino acids. V was clipped by 2 bases and J by 3 bases, with 6 bases between them. Looked up from germline, CDR1 is KGHDR and CDR2 is SFDVKD. This CDR3 is CATSDWTEETQYF. CDR3 nucleotides: TGTGCCACCAGTGATTGGACAGAAGAGACCCAGTACTTC.